This TCR beta chain appears in the sequencing data of a study of post-analysis software for immune sequencing data. From germline, CDR1 is MGHRA and CDR2 YSYEKL. V dropped 0 bases and J dropped 5 bases, with 18 bases sitting between them. The CDR3 has 17 residues. This clonotype came up a few times. Its antigen is as yet unknown. Unique molecular identifiers were carried by the TCR beta cDNA libraries. With about 0.95 to 10 million T cells as the source, 500,000 to 650,000 cDNA molecules resulted. Via MiXCR, TCRdb re-called the PCR reads, giving one row per CDR3 protein. The sample yields hundreds of thousands of distinct CDR3 sequences, 25% to 30% seen once. Overall study findings and caveats: TRBV5-6, TRBV5-1 and TRBV20-1 belonged to a set of a handful of TRBV segments that were more frequent in patients than controls.

The clonotype was recovered from a girl aged 10 to 17 with multiple sclerosis. The chain couples TRBV4-1 to TRBJ2-3; TRBD1 is a possible D gene (5 bases). The sample consisted of blood. CDR3 DNA: TGCGCCAGCAGCCAAGATGGGGCCTCAGGGCAAATAGATACGCAGTATTTT. Its protein product is CASSQDGASGQIDTQYF.